This paragraph covers one T cell receptor (beta chain) sequence. Its specificity is unknown. This sample is part of a study of CD4 T cells in relation to SARS-CoV-2 and coronaviruses. Study details: ViraFEST: roughly ten-day antigen culture of PBMCs, then TCR beta CDR3 sequencing.

The unexposed donors gave CD4+ T cells in 2011-2018, prior to COVID-19. CD4+ T cells were isolated from the cells after more than nine days of culture. Libraries were prepared by immunoSEQ multiplex PCR; TCRdb keeps only in-frame clonotypes and omits some of them. This sample yields approximately 19,000 clones, of which 76% are seen a single time; about 17% belongs to the top ten. V lost 9 bases to trimming and J lost 4 bases, with 15 bases between them. Germline values: CDR1 LNHDA, CDR2 SQIVND (reference sequence). The length of the CDR3 is 13 residues. The sequence came from a human donor in good health. The chain uses TRBV19 and TRBJ2-5, with D perhaps assigned TRBD1 or TRBD2 (6 bases each). The sequencing sample was made of CD4+ T cells from PBMCs, cultured in vitro. CDR3 in amino acids: CASQEGGRETQYF. In nucleotides, the CDR3 is TGTGCCAGCCAGGAAGGGGGGCGAGAGACCCAGTACTTC.